This T cell receptor (beta chain) came from a study of T-cell reconstitution after alpha-beta-depleted transplantation in children. Study-level findings and limits: At one year after transplant, newly produced T cells mostly accounted for T-cell counts and diversity. Surviving thymic progenitors and recipient T cells were the source of high TCRbeta diversity at day 60 in some patients. Several hundred rapidly expanded clones from non-depleted graft cells reportedly supplied alpha-beta T cells about two months post-transplant.

The sample holds many counts of this clonotype. Its antigen is undetermined. The CDR3 contains 12 residues. The V gene's germline CDR1 is DFQATT and CDR2 SNEGSKA (reference sequence). V gave up 5 bases and J gave up 4 bases, with 9 bases separating them. This sample's TCRbeta library carried unique molecular identifier barcodes. TCRdb analysed the PCR reads with MiXCR anew, one entry per CDR3 protein. The sample consists of 150,000 to 200,000 distinct CDR3 sequences, 6.3% of them appearing once. The chain combines TRBV20-1 with TRBJ2-1, with D hard to call. The sequence was collected from a girl younger than two with combined immunodeficiency, due to receive a stem cell transplant. Here the sequenced sample was PBMCs, taken before TCRalphabeta/CD19-depleted stem cell transplant. CDR3: CSAQSLYNEQFF. In DNA, the CDR3 is TGCAGTGCTCAAAGCCTTTACAATGAGCAGTTCTTC.